This T cell receptor beta chain was profiled in a study of glioma-infiltrating T cells. Points from the study as a whole: Very few CDR3 sequences were shared between tissue and blood. Non-neoplastic patients had below-expected tissue-blood divergence, while all gliomas exceeded expectation.

The iRepertoire nested amplicon-rescue multiplex PCR amplified TCR alpha and beta CDR3s from RNA. Each CDR3 protein gets one entry after TCRdb re-called the multiplex PCR reads with MiXCR. The sample lists roughly 120,000 distinct CDR3 sequences; approximately 26% were seen once. Trimming removed 4 bases at V and 5 bases at J, with 14 bases between. The length of the CDR3 is 15 residues. Germline-derived CDR1 and CDR2 are MDHEN and SYDVKM. This clonotype showed up many times. Antigen unknown. J is TRBJ2-2 and V is TRBV28, with D possibly matching TRBD2 (5 bases). The sequence derives from a human donor with low-grade glioma or glioblastoma, undergoing nonglioma brain surgery, or in good health (not recorded which). The sequencing input was glioma tissue, nonneoplastic brain tissue, or PBMCs (not recorded which). Here the CDR3 reads CASSSPGLKTGELFF. The CDR3, as DNA: TGTGCCAGCAGTTCGCCCGGACTTAAAACCGGGGAGCTGTTTTTT.